This is a list of T cell receptor beta chains from one sample in a study of patients and donors after allogeneic stem cell transplantation. TCRdb reprocessed the RT-PCR reads via MiXCR and lists one record per CDR3 protein. The sample includes about 160,000 distinct CDR3 sequences, roughly 24% of them seen just once. Source material: blood, either unsorted or a sorted T cell fraction (not recorded which). The receptors were sampled from a human donor who was either an allogeneic HSCT recipient or a stem cell or donor lymphocyte infusion donor (not recorded which). It is not recorded whose cells these are; they may come from a transplant donor. CDR3s include the opening cysteine and the closing phenylalanine or tryptophan. A D gene is named only where the DNA matches it firmly. Rows may omit the clone size; those that give it use once, few, many or a size class.

NA	few	TRBJ1-5	TRBV27	TGTGCCAGCAGATTACGGACCGGGAGCAATCAGCCCCAGCATTTT	CASRLRTGSNQPQHF
NA	NA	TRBJ2-3	TRBV5-1	TGCGCCAGCAGCTTGGGACTACCCACAGATACGCAGTATTTT	CASSLGLPTDTQYF
NA	NA	TRBJ2-5	TRBV5-6	TGTGCCAGCAGCCCCTGGATCTTCAGCACCCAGTACTTC	CASSPWIFSTQYF
NA	once	TRBJ2-1	TRBV5-1	TGCGCCAGCAAATTTGAGACAGATAAGTTCAATGAGCAGTTCTTC	CASKFETDKFNEQFF
NA	NA	TRBJ2-7	TRBV12-3/TRBV12-4	TGTGCCAGCAGTGTCACTAGCTACGAGCAGTACTTC	CASSVTSYEQYF
TRBD1	many	TRBJ1-5	TRBV20-1	TGCAGTGCTAGAACCGGGACAGGGGGCAGATCTCAGCCCCAGCATTTT	CSARTGTGGRSQPQHF
NA	NA	TRBJ1-4	TRBV6-1	TGTGCCAGCAGTTTACCGGACGGTGCAAAACTGTTTTTT	CASSLPDGAKLFF
TRBD1	few	TRBJ1-2	TRBV2	TGTGCCAGCAGTGAAGGGGGACAGGTGGGGTTCTATGGCTACACCTTC	CASSEGGQVGFYGYTF
NA	many	TRBJ1-5	TRBV18	TGTGCCAGCTCACGAATGAATAGCAATCAGCCCCAGCATTTT	CASSRMNSNQPQHF
TRBD1	NA	TRBJ1-5	TRBV20-1	TGCAGTGCTCTGGACAGGGGAGATAGCAATCAGCCCCAGCATTTT	CSALDRGDSNQPQHF
NA	NA	TRBJ1-2	TRBV20-1	TGCAGTGCTAGAGACAACAGGGCTAACTATGGCTACACCTTC	CSARDNRANYGYTF
NA	NA	TRBJ2-2	TRBV5-1	TGCGCCAGCAGCTTGGACCCGAACACCGGGGAGCTGTTTTTT	CASSLDPNTGELFF
NA	few	TRBJ1-5	TRBV10-3	TGTGCCATCAGTGAAGTCCCGGACATCTCTCAGCCCCAGCATTTT	CAISEVPDISQPQHF
TRBD2	NA	TRBJ2-7	TRBV7-9	TGTGCCAGCAGCTTAAAATGGGCTAGCGGGATGGAGGAGCAGTACTTC	CASSLKWASGMEEQYF
NA	NA	TRBJ2-2	TRBV6-5	TGTGCCAGCAGTTACGGGGGTCTGACTTTAATGGCCGGGGAGCTGTTTTTT	CASSYGGLTLMAGELFF
NA	NA	TRBJ2-3	TRBV12-3/TRBV12-4	TGTGCCAGCAGTTTATTGCTACCTACAGATACGCAGTATTTT	CASSLLLPTDTQYF
NA	NA	TRBJ1-1	TRBV5-1	TGCGCCAGCAGCCCAGACGCCGGGGGGCCTCTAAACACTGAAGCTTTCTTT	CASSPDAGGPLNTEAFF
NA	NA	TRBJ1-6	TRBV7-9	TGTGCCAGCAGACAAGCGACCCGCTCCTATAATTCACCCCTCCACTTT	CASRQATRSYNSPLHF
TRBD2	few	TRBJ2-1	TRBV20-1	TGCAGTGCTAGAGATCAAGGACTAGCATACAATGAGCAGTTCTTC	CSARDQGLAYNEQFF
NA	few	TRBJ1-3	TRBV12-3/TRBV12-4	TGTGCCAGCAGTGCACCCCTCGGAGGGTGGAGTGGAAACACCATATATTTT	CASSAPLGGWSGNTIYF
TRBD1	NA	TRBJ2-3	TRBV9	TGTGCCAGCAGCGCAGACCGGGACAGCCCCGATACGCAGTATTTT	CASSADRDSPDTQYF
TRBD1	few	TRBJ1-2	TRBV20-1	TGCAGTGCTAGAACCGGGACAGGGAGCCTTGGCTACACCTTC	CSARTGTGSLGYTF
TRBD1	NA	TRBJ1-6	TRBV5-4	TGTGCCAGCAGCGTCGGGGGACAGGGAGATTCACCCCTCCACTTT	CASSVGGQGDSPLHF
TRBD2	NA	TRBJ2-3	TRBV20-1	TGCAGTGCTAGAGATGTGTCGCTAGCGGGATTAAGCACAGATACGCAGTATTTT	CSARDVSLAGLSTDTQYF
NA	few	TRBJ2-4	TRBV29-1	TGCAGCGTTGAAACAGGGGCCAAAAACATTCAGTACTTC	CSVETGAKNIQYF
NA	many	TRBJ1-1	TRBV7-9	TGTGCCAGCAGCTTAGCGCTGGGAAGGACTGAAGCTTTCTTT	CASSLALGRTEAFF
TRBD2	NA	TRBJ2-1	TRBV24-1	TGTGCCACCAGTGATTCCTATCAGACTAGCGGGGGGGCCAATGAGCAGTTCTTC	CATSDSYQTSGGANEQFF
NA	few	TRBJ1-5	TRBV3-1	TGTGCCAGCAGCTCAGAGTATAGCAATCAGCCCCAGCATTTT	CASSSEYSNQPQHF
NA	few	TRBJ1-4	TRBV5-1	TGCGCCAGCAGCTTGGGGATCGCAACGCGGGATGAAAAACTGTTTTTT	CASSLGIATRDEKLFF
TRBD1	many	TRBJ1-2	TRBV2	TGTGCCAGCAGTCCCGGGACAGGGAACTATGGCTACACCTTC	CASSPGTGNYGYTF
NA	few	TRBJ1-2	TRBV12-3/TRBV12-4	TGTGCCAGCAGTCCCTACCCCGAGATGGGTTCCTCCTTC	CASSPYPEMGSSF
TRBD1	few	TRBJ2-7	TRBV5-1	TGCGCCAGCAGCCCGGGGACAGGAGCCTACGAGCAGTACTTC	CASSPGTGAYEQYF
NA	few	TRBJ2-7	TRBV2	TGTGCCAGCAAGGCCGATTCGACTGCACACGAGCAGTACTTC	CASKADSTAHEQYF
TRBD2	NA	TRBJ2-1	TRBV7-7	TGTGCTAGCAGCTTAGGGACTAGCGGGAGTAATGAGCAGTTCTTC	CASSLGTSGSNEQFF
NA	few	TRBJ2-7	TRBV4-1	TGCGCCAGCAGCCAACCGACACCAACCTACGAGCAGTACTTC	CASSQPTPTYEQYF
TRBD1	few	TRBJ1-4	TRBV12-3/TRBV12-4	TGTGCCAGCAGACACGGACAGGGGAATGAAAAACTGTTTTTT	CASRHGQGNEKLFF
NA	few	TRBJ1-1	TRBV7-9	TGTGCCAGCAGCCCCGTCAAGGGGATGAACACTGAAGCTTTCTTT	CASSPVKGMNTEAFF
NA	few	TRBJ2-1	TRBV16	TGTGCCAGCAGCCCATTAAGGTGGGCCGAGCAGTTCTTC	CASSPLRWAEQFF
TRBD1	NA	TRBJ2-3	TRBV5-1	TGCGCCAGCAGCTACCTACAGGGGGCTGATGGCACAGATACGCAGTATTTT	CASSYLQGADGTDTQYF
NA	NA	TRBJ2-7	TRBV7-6	TGTGCCAGCAGCCCGTTTTTCCAGGGATCCTACGAGCAGTACTTC	CASSPFFQGSYEQYF
NA	few	TRBJ1-4	TRBV7-9	TGTGCCAGCAGTGAGGTAGTTGCAACTAATGAAAAACTGTTTTTT	CASSEVVATNEKLFF
TRBD2	NA	TRBJ2-1	TRBV5-5	TGTGCCAGCAGTCCGAGCGGGGGGATGGCCTACAATGAGCAGTTCTTC	CASSPSGGMAYNEQFF
TRBD1	NA	TRBJ1-2	TRBV20-1	TGCAGTGCTCGATCTTACAGGGGGCTCAACTATGGCTACACCTTC	CSARSYRGLNYGYTF
TRBD1	NA	TRBJ1-4	TRBV7-9	TGTGCCAGCAGCCCCCAGGACAGGGGGGTTGGTGAAAAACTGTTTTTT	CASSPQDRGVGEKLFF
NA	few	TRBJ1-5	TRBV12-3/TRBV12-4	TGTGCCAGCAGTCCCGGACCGCTTTTTAGCAATCAGCCCCAGCATTTT	CASSPGPLFSNQPQHF